The 24 T cell receptor beta chains reported below all come from one sample, sequenced in a study of neurological immune-mediated disorders. One entry per CDR3 protein, called by TCRdb with MiXCR from the 5' RACE reads. The sample includes more than 20,000 distinct CDR3 sequences, almost 2.5% of them seen just once. Sample: PBMCs. Receptors originate from a woman in her fifties or sixties with multiple sclerosis.

This clonotype was seen ten or more times. The V call is TRBV20-1, the J call TRBJ1-2; no clear D gene. Germline V gives CDR1 DFQATT, CDR2 SNEGSKA (reference sequence). The CDR3 totals 14 residues. Trimming cost V 5 bases and J 0 bases, with 13 bases left between them. The CDR3 loop reads CSAGKDGTNYGYTF. In DNA form, the CDR3 reads TGCAGTGCTGGGAAGGACGGGACTAACTATGGCTACACCTTC.

This clonotype was counted many times. The gene calls are TRBV4-1 and TRBJ2-5; D is perhaps TRBD2 (6 bases). The CDR3 totals 14 residues. Germline assignment: CDR1 MGHRA and CDR2 YSYEKL. Between the trimmed V and J ends, which lost 1 base and 5 bases, there was a span of 11 bases. The CDR3 sequence: CASSQAGRLETQYF. Written as DNA, the CDR3 is TGCGCCAGCAGCCAAGCAGGGAGGTTGGAGACCCAGTACTTC.

This clonotype was detected many times. This chain connects TRBV7-2 to TRBJ1-1; D uncertain. Germline CDR1 is SGHTA and CDR2 is FQGNSA. Trimming cost V 1 base and J 0 bases, with 9 bases left between them. This CDR3 spans 15 amino acids. CDR3 sequence: CASSLERRVNTEAFF. DNA for the CDR3: TGTGCCAGCAGCTTAGAACGGAGGGTGAACACTGAAGCTTTCTTT.

This clonotype occurred many times. The V call is TRBV6-6, the J call TRBJ2-2; D gene uncertain. From germline, CDR1 is MNHNY and CDR2 SVGAGI (reference sequence). The V end lost 2 bases, the J end lost 0 bases, and 7 bases lay between the germline ends. CDR3 size: 15 residues. The CDR3 DNA reads TGTGCCAGCAGTTACGCAGGAGCGAACACCGGGGAGCTGTTTTTT. Translating gives CASSYAGANTGELFF.

This clonotype was observed at least ten times. The J gene is TRBJ1-6, the V gene TRBV10-3, with TRBD1 matching 8 bases. This CDR3 comprises 14 residues. Per the germline V gene, CDR1 is ENHRY and CDR2 is SYGVKD. Trimming cost V 3 bases and J 7 bases; bases outside gene matches: 2. The DNA of the CDR3 is TGTGCCATCAGTGACCAGGGGGCAAATTCACCCCTCCACTTT. It encodes CAISDQGANSPLHF.

The V gene is TRBV20-1, the J gene TRBJ1-1, with D uncertain. The V end lost 4 bases, the J end lost 11 bases, and 11 bases lay between the germline ends. Germline values: CDR1 DFQATT, CDR2 SNEGSKA (reference sequence). The CDR3 has 10 residues. The chain's CDR3 is CSAKAAPAFF. The CDR3 coding sequence is TGCAGTGCTAAGGCCGCCCCGGCTTTCTTT.

This clonotype appeared many times. The rearrangement uses TRBV20-1 and TRBJ2-1; the D gene is possibly TRBD1 (6 bases). V lost 4 bases to trimming and J lost 8 bases, with 12 bases between them. CDR1 DFQATT and CDR2 SNEGSKA come from the germline V gene (reference sequence). This CDR3 comprises 12 residues. The CDR3 spells CSAIEGTHEQFF. As DNA, the CDR3 is TGCAGTGCTATAGAAGGGACACATGAGCAGTTCTTC.

This clonotype has ten or more counts. This CDR3 is CSARDSPQRTQETQYF. The CDR3 nucleotides read TGCAGTGCTAGAGATAGCCCACAGCGCACCCAAGAGACCCAGTACTTC. The chain employs TRBV20-1 and TRBJ2-5, with D unclear. Germline CDR1 is DFQATT and CDR2 is SNEGSKA (reference sequence). This CDR3 spans 16 amino acids. Trimming removed 0 bases at V and 1 base at J, with 15 bases between.

V and J are TRBV3-1 and TRBJ1-2; no definite D call. Trimming stripped 0 bases from V and 4 bases from J, with 6 bases between. CDR1 is LGHDT, CDR2 YNNKEL, per germline (reference sequence). This CDR3 region has 13 residues. CDR3 nucleotide sequence: TGTGCCAGCAGCCAAGAGCCACTCTATGGCTACACCTTC. This sequence encodes CASSQEPLYGYTF. The full variable domain, in which reference TRBV3-1 and TRBJ1-2 provide the parts outside the CDR3, is DTAVSQTPKYLVTQMGNDKSIKCEQNLGHDTMYWYKQDSKKFLKIMFSYNNKELIINETVPNRFSPKSPDKAHLNLHINSLELGDSAVYFCASSQEPLYGYTFGSGTRLTVV.

This clonotype is classed as medium-sized. V and J are TRBV29-1 and TRBJ2-5; D is ambiguous. CDR1 and CDR2 from the germline V gene are SQVTM and ANQGSEA. V was clipped by 4 bases and J by 2 bases, with 8 bases between them. The CDR3 has 12 residues. This CDR3 reads CSVASQQETQYF. The CDR3 region has the DNA TGCAGCGTTGCGTCACAGCAAGAGACCCAGTACTTC.

Sample share makes this clonotype medium-sized (0.01 to 0.1%). J is TRBJ1-1 and V is TRBV12-3 or TRBV12-4, with 7 bases identical to TRBD1. Trimming removed 6 bases from V and 5 bases from J; junction bases left unmatched: 6. The CDR3 is 13 residues long. As DNA, the CDR3 is TGTGCCAGCAGACAGACAGGGAGAACTGAAGCTTTCTTT. Protein product: CASRQTGRTEAFF.

The chain's CDR3 is CASSQDSQGVHNEQFF. The CDR3 nucleotides are TGCGCCAGCAGCCAAGATTCCCAGGGGGTCCACAATGAGCAGTTCTTC. The chain combines TRBV4-3 with TRBJ2-1, with TRBD1 identical over 7 bases. Germline values: CDR1 LGHNA, CDR2 YSLEER. The trim removed 0 bases at V and 5 bases at J, leaving 7 bases unmatched. This CDR3 region has 16 residues.

This clonotype showed up many times. The rearrangement uses TRBV20-1 and TRBJ1-4; D perhaps matches TRBD1 (5 bases). Trimming removed 3 bases from V and 1 base from J, with 12 bases in between. The CDR3 length is 15 residues. Looked up from germline, CDR1 is DFQATT and CDR2 is SNEGSKA (reference sequence). The CDR3 DNA reads as TGCAGTGCTAGGGACGGGGGGGGAACTAATGAAAAACTGTTTTTT. As protein: CSARDGGGTNEKLFF.

This clonotype was counted ten times or more. The V and J genes are TRBV10-3 and TRBJ2-3; D gene unclear. V was shortened by 3 bases and J by 3 bases, with 10 bases between the two germline ends. Germline CDR1 ENHRY, CDR2 SYGVKD. This CDR3 contains 14 residues. Here the CDR3 DNA reads TGTGCCATCAGTGATTCCTTGGGAACAGATACGCAGTATTTT. Translating it yields CAISDSLGTDTQYF.

This clonotype showed up many times. The chain uses TRBV6-5 and TRBJ1-2; no clear D gene. The ends were cut back, 3 bases at V and 2 bases at J, with 13 bases in the middle. Germline V gene sequence: CDR1 MNHEY, CDR2 SVGAGI. The CDR3 totals 15 residues. Written as DNA, the CDR3 is TGTGCCAGCAGTTATTACCAGGAGATGAACTATGGCTACACCTTC. It is translated as CASSYYQEMNYGYTF.

The table lists this clonotype with many counts. The chain is built from TRBV20-1 and TRBJ2-3, with TRBD1 matching over 8 bases. Trimming took 3 bases from V and 6 from J; bases not matched to a gene: 2. Germline V gives CDR1 DFQATT, CDR2 SNEGSKA (reference sequence). The CDR3 covers 12 residues. The CDR3 region is CSASTGGDTQYF. CDR3 DNA: TGCAGTGCTAGTACAGGGGGGGATACGCAGTATTTT.

This clonotype was observed many times. This chain connects TRBV7-8 to TRBJ2-7; 10 nucleotides agree with TRBD1. With V trimmed by 5 bases and J by 4 bases, 8 bases remained unmatched. CDR3 length: 15 residues. From germline, CDR1 is SGHVS and CDR2 FQNEAQ. This chain's CDR3 is CASSPRTGGGYEQYF. Here the CDR3 DNA reads TGTGCCAGCAGCCCGCGGACAGGGGGGGGGTACGAGCAGTACTTC.

The chain carries TRBV29-1 and TRBJ2-5; D is uncertain. CDR3 length equals 12 residues. V shed 6 bases and J shed 2 bases, with 10 bases lying between them. Germline CDR1 is SQVTM and CDR2 is ANQGSEA. The CDR3 region has the DNA TGCAGCGTGGAAAGGCAGCAAGAGACCCAGTACTTC. Amino acid sequence: CSVERQQETQYF.

This clonotype was observed at least ten times. The chain has TRBV5-1 and TRBJ2-7, with D possibly being TRBD1 (6 bases). The CDR3 contains 12 residues. Germline V gene sequence: CDR1 SGHRS, CDR2 YFSETQ. Trimming removed 2 bases from V and 13 bases from J, with 16 bases in between. CDR3: CASSFDQTGYYF. DNA for the CDR3: TGCGCCAGCAGCTTCGATCAGACAGGTTACTACTTC. The entire variable domain, with the rest obtained from reference TRBV5-1 and TRBJ2-7, is as follows: KAGVTQTPRYLIKTRGQQVTLSCSPISGHRSVSWYQQTPGQGLQFLFEYFSETQRNKGNFPGRFSGRQFSNSRSEMNVSTLELGDSALYLCASSFDQTGYYFGPGTRLTVT.

In its sample, this clonotype was seen many times. The V and J genes are TRBV5-1 and TRBJ1-1; no firm D call. V was pared by 5 bases and J by 4 bases, with 12 bases between. CDR1 SGHRS and CDR2 YFSETQ come from the germline V gene. The CDR3 runs to 13 residues. The CDR3: CASRLGMGTEAFF. In nucleotides, the CDR3 is TGCGCCAGCAGGCTGGGTATGGGCACTGAAGCTTTCTTT. Full variable domain (remainder filled in from reference TRBV5-1 and TRBJ1-1): KAGVTQTPRYLIKTRGQQVTLSCSPISGHRSVSWYQQTPGQGLQFLFEYFSETQRNKGNFPGRFSGRQFSNSRSEMNVSTLELGDSALYLCASRLGMGTEAFFGQGTRLTVV.

This clonotype was found many times. The V call is TRBV12-3 or TRBV12-4, the J call TRBJ2-1; either TRBD1 or TRBD2 may supply D (5 bases each). This CDR3 comprises 13 residues. The V end was cut by 0 bases, the J end by 7 bases, with 7 bases between. CDR3 sequence reads: CASSLAGVNEQFF. The CDR3 bases are TGTGCCAGCAGTTTAGCGGGGGTAAATGAGCAGTTCTTC.

This clonotype was observed many times. The chain is built from TRBV7-8 and TRBJ2-1; TRBD2 is a possible D gene (6 bases). The CDR3 sequence is 17 residues long. Trimming cost V 2 bases and J 6 bases, with 20 bases left between them. The V gene's germline CDR1 is SGHVS and CDR2 FQNEAQ. CDR3 nucleotides: TGTGCCAGCAGCTTATCGGTTGGCGGCGGGGCGGGCAATGAGCAGTTCTTC. Amino acid sequence: CASSLSVGGGAGNEQFF. The full variable domain, completed using reference TRBV7-8 and TRBJ2-1, is GAGVSQSPRYKVAKRGQDVALRCDPISGHVSLFWYQQALGQGPEFLTYFQNEAQLDKSGLPSDRFFAERPEGSVSTLKIQRTQQEDSAVYLCASSLSVGGGAGNEQFFGPGTRLTVL.

The CDR3: CASRLLSGQETQYF. As DNA, the CDR3 is TGTGCCAGCAGATTACTGAGCGGGCAAGAGACCCAGTACTTC. This rearrangement joins TRBV5-6 to TRBJ2-5; perhaps TRBD2 as D (6 bases). Deletions cut 5 bases from V and 2 bases from J, with 13 bases between. Looked up from germline, CDR1 is SGHDT and CDR2 is YYEEEE. CDR3 length: 14 residues.

This clonotype was recorded at least ten times. This chain links TRBV12-3 or TRBV12-4 with TRBJ1-2, with D maybe TRBD1 (5 bases). The CDR3 is made up of 15 amino acids. V lost 7 bases to trimming and J lost 2 bases, with 17 bases between them. The CDR3 coding sequence is TGTGCCAGCACACAGACCGGGACCGCGAACTATGGCTACACCTTC. Protein product: CASTQTGTANYGYTF.